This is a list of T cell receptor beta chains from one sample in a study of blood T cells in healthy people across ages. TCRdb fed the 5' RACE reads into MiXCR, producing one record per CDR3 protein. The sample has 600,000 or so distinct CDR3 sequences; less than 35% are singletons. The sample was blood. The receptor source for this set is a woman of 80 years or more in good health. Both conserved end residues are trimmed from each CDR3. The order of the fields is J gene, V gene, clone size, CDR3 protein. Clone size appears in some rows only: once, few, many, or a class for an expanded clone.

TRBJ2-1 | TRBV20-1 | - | SARDRRREGYNEQF
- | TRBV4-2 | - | ASSQEGRDWRYEQY
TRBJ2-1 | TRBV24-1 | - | ATSDPDGVNEQF
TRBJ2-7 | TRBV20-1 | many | SARRPSGPSSYEQY
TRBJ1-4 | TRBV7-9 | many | ASSLDGGKLF
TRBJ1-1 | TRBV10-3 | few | ATGMTRLNTEAF
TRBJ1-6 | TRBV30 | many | AWSRDYNSPLH
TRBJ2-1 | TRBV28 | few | ASRPPRRGDEQF
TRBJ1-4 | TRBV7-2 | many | ASSRLISTNEKLF
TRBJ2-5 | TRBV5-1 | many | ASSQVTRTGEETQY
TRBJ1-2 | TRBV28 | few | ASSGSGTGGEGYGYT
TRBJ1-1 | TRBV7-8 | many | ASSRMVTGNTEAF
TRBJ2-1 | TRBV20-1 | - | SARGDIYNEQF
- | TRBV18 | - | ASSPRSGGLMAYEQY
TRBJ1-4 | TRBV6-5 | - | ASSRGVCTNEKLF
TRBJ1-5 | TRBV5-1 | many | ASSPDLGAQPQH
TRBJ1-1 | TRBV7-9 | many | ASSVRDEAF
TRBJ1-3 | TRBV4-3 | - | ASSRDRGVRSSGNTIY
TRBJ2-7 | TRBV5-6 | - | ASSLKFAPEQY
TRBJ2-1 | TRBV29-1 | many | SVEPRDRYNEQF
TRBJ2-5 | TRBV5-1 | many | ASSTTGAEETQY
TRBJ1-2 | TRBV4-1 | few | ASSQVWTGNSNYGYT
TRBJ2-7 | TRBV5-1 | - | ASSLSAGGHEQY
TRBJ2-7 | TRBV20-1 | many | SARDHRVGGSFYEQY
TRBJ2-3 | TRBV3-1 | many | ASSPQDRGLNTQY
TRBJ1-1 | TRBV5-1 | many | ASSPGPGNTEAF